These 5 T cell receptor beta chains share one sample of origin, sequenced in a study of regulatory T cells in long-lasting Graves disease. The TCR beta library used iRepertoire HTBI primers with Arm-PCR amplification of CDR3. TCRdb fed the multiplex PCR reads into MiXCR, producing one record per CDR3 protein. The sample has about 560,000 distinct CDR3 sequences, roughly 16% seen once. The sample's time point: newly diagnosed GD, antithyroid drugs for less than 3 months. PBMC RNA was the source of the TCR library. This sample also appeared in a second study, on T cells in Graves' hyperthyroidism and ophthalmopathy.

This specimen consisted of peripheral blood mononuclear cells (PBMCs), obtained at new diagnosis, from a patient treated with antithyroid drugs. Source of these receptors: a man aged 18 to 29 with Graves disease.

For this clonotype: This clone may be a read error of a much larger clone one base away. The CDR3 bases are TGTGCCTGGCGCCCCTTAGGAAACTATGGCTACACCTTC. The encoded protein is CAWRPLGNYGYTF. The chain carries TRBV30 and TRBJ1-2; D is undetermined. The V end lost 5 bases, the J end lost 2 bases, and 12 bases lay between the germline ends. The CDR3 has 13 amino acids. Germline CDR1 is GTSNPN and CDR2 is SVGIG (reference sequence).

This clonotype was seen many times. The chain has TRBV27 and TRBJ2-3, with a weak D call TRBD2 (5 bases). V dropped 5 bases and J dropped 1 base, with 13 bases sitting between them. This CDR3 contains 15 residues. Germline V gene data show CDR1 as MNHEY and CDR2 as SMNVEV (reference sequence). CDR3 sequence reads: CASSPLGSGTDTQYF. CDR3 in DNA: TGTGCCAGCAGTCCCCTTGGGAGCGGCACAGATACGCAGTATTTT.

There are many counts of this clonotype. This CDR3 reads CASSFVGVVPYEQYF. DNA of the CDR3: TGTGCCAGCAGTTTCGTGGGAGTAGTGCCCTACGAGCAGTACTTC. This chain uses TRBV28 with TRBJ2-7; D is possibly TRBD2 (5 bases). The CDR3 length is 15 residues. Trimming shortened V by 3 bases and J by 2 bases, and 14 bases separated the two germline ends. The germline gives CDR1 MDHEN, CDR2 SYDVKM.

This clonotype appeared a few times. An end of the junction differs from the germline gene, which may be a read error. This rearrangement joins TRBV24-1 to TRBJ2-1; 8 bases fit TRBD2. The germline gives CDR1 KGHDR, CDR2 SFDVKD. This CDR3 is 17 amino acids long. The CDR3 nucleotides read TGTGCCACCAGTGACCAGGGTAGCGGGGCCTCCCACAATGAGCAGTTCTTC. Residues: CATSDQGSGASHNEQFF.

This clonotype turned up a few times. The chain uses TRBV9 and TRBJ1-4; no clear D gene. CDR1 SGDLS and CDR2 YYNGEE come from the germline V gene. Trimming left V 7 bases short and J 8 bases short, with 21 bases between. CDR3 length: 15 amino acids. CDR3 nucleotide sequence: TGTGCCAGCTCTATAATGGATAGGGCCGGGGAAAAACTGTTTTTT. It yields the protein CASSIMDRAGEKLFF.